The clone carrying this T cell receptor beta chain was observed a few times. Its specificity is not known. TCRdb re-derived calls from the 5' RACE reads in MiXCR, one entry per CDR3 protein. This table holds about 150,000 distinct CDR3 sequences, less than 25% found once. The data derive from a study of T-cell memory formation after mild COVID-19. Notes on the study in general: Mainly in CM and EM were contracting CD4+ clones; CD8+ were in EMRA. From day 15 to 85, contracting clones were balanced between CD4 and CD8, whereas later expanders leaned toward CD4+. Several responding clones turned up in pre-infection memory, indicating that cross-reactive memory may have taken part.

This CDR3 comprises 16 residues. Germline loops: CDR1 KGHDR, CDR2 SFDVKD. J lost 4 bases, V lost 4 bases, and 5 bases had no gene match. The chain links TRBV24-1 to TRBJ2-2; 10 bases fit TRBD2. The sample was PBMCs or a T cell subset sorted from them (not recorded which). The TCR was taken from an adult woman who had mild COVID-19 (a few samples of this study predate the infection). Cell type and time point are not known. CDR3 in DNA: TGTGCCACCAGTGACCAGAGCGGGAGGGTCACCGGGGAGCTGTTTTTT. Translated: CATSDQSGRVTGELFF.